This TCR beta chain emerged from a study of T cell responses to AZD1222 COVID-19 vaccine. Study results and limitations: White British donors predominated, females outnumbered males, and clonal diversity was possibly underestimated. Baseline serology detected seropositivity in only 6 or 7 AZD1222 recipients. Regions left unmutated in variants are reportedly the target of nearly half of spike-specific TCRs.

Sequencing was performed with immunoSEQ multiplex PCR; in TCRdb, only in-frame clones are kept and a portion is missing. This repertoire shows about 120,000 clones, 75% to 95% found once; its top ten account for 5.4%. CDR3 size: 13 residues. After removal of 10 bases from V and 10 bases from J, the junction contained 9 bases not matched to a gene. CDR1 is MNHEY, CDR2 SVGAGI, per germline. As for this clone: Its antigen remains unknown.

The receptor was isolated from an adult in good health. The chain employs TRBV6-5 and TRBJ1-4, with 10 bases matching TRBD1. The sample was peripheral blood, taken on day 0 of AZD1222 vaccination. CDR3 sequence reads: CATTRDRGGKLFF. DNA for the CDR3: TGTGCCACTACCCGGGACAGGGGCGGAAAACTGTTTTTT.